A selection of T cell receptor beta chains follows, all from one sample in a study of blood T cell repertoires in COVID-19. Libraries were prepared by immunoSEQ multiplex PCR; TCRdb keeps only in-frame clonotypes and omits some of them. This table holds 200,000 to 250,000 clones, around 84% found once. The sample taken for sequencing was peripheral blood. These TCRs come from a middle-aged man with active or convalescent COVID-19. The CDR3 runs from the conserved cysteine through the conserved F or W. The D gene is left open where the match is weak. Some rows mark clone size as missing; the rest say once, few, many or name a class of expanded clone.

length,J,size,D,V,DNA,CDR3
16,TRBJ2-7,.,TRBD1,TRBV4-1,TGCGCCAGCAGCCAAGAAAACAGGGGTGGTTCCTACGAGCAGTACTTC,CASSQENRGGSYEQYF
15,TRBJ1-2,.,TRBD1,TRBV6-2/TRBV6-3,TGTGCCAGCAGCCCCAGGACAGGGGACCTCTATGGCTACACCTTC,CASSPRTGDLYGYTF
13,TRBJ2-1,.,TRBD1,TRBV3-1/TRBV3-2,TGTGCCAGCAGCCAACGGACAGGGAATGAGCAGTTCTTC,CASSQRTGNEQFF
16,TRBJ2-7,few,TRBD2,TRBV5-1,TGCGCCAGCAGCTTAGGACTAGCGGATAGCTCCTACGAGCAGTACTTC,CASSLGLADSSYEQYF
13,TRBJ2-1,.,TRBD2,TRBV28,TGTGCCAGCAGAAGGACTAGCGGGAGTGGTCAGTTCTTC,CASRRTSGSGQFF
15,TRBJ1-5,.,.,TRBV19,TGTGCCAGCTCATTAGGGGTATTGAGCAATCAGCCCCAGCATTTT,CASSLGVLSNQPQHF
14,TRBJ2-1,few,TRBD1,TRBV5-4,TGTGCCAGCAGCGAACGACAGGGAGTCAATGAGCAGTTCTTC,CASSERQGVNEQFF
13,TRBJ2-1,.,TRBD2,TRBV19,TGTGCCAGTCCCTCCGGGACTAAGAATGAGCAGTTCTTC,CASPSGTKNEQFF
14,TRBJ1-5,few,.,TRBV28,TGTGCCAGCAGCGTAGGGGCGAACAATCAGCCCCAGCATTTT,CASSVGANNQPQHF
15,TRBJ1-1,.,.,TRBV19,TGTGCCAGTAGGGCCCTTCGGCAGGGGAACACTGAAGCTTTCTTT,CASRALRQGNTEAFF
14,TRBJ2-3,.,TRBD1,TRBV29-1,TGCAGCGTTAGACAGGGGATTGGCACAGATACGCAGTATTTT,CSVRQGIGTDTQYF
18,TRBJ2-3,.,.,TRBV6-6,TGTGCCAGCAGTCCCCGGCATGGCGGGGAGCTAGGCGCAGATACGCAGTATTTT,CASSPRHGGELGADTQYF
13,TRBJ2-1,.,.,TRBV30,TGTGCCGGAGGACGGGAGAAGGGTAATGAGCAGTTCTTC,CAGGREKGNEQFF
14,TRBJ2-2,.,.,TRBV7-3,TGTGCCAGCACCCCCGGACTATCGACCGGGGAGCTGTTTTTT,CASTPGLSTGELFF
18,TRBJ1-6,.,.,TRBV7-2,TGTGCCAGCAGCTTTTCCCAGGGGCTTTTCTCCTATAATTCACCCCTCCACTTT,CASSFSQGLFSYNSPLHF
15,TRBJ2-1,.,TRBD2,TRBV2,TGTGCCAGCAGTGAAGAAGCGGGGGCCTACAATGAGCAGTTCTTC,CASSEEAGAYNEQFF
15,TRBJ2-2,once,TRBD2,TRBV6-5,TGTGCCAGCAAGACTAGCGGGGAAGTCGCCGGGGAGCTGTTTTTT,CASKTSGEVAGELFF
10,TRBJ1-6,few,.,TRBV20-1,TGCAGTGCTCCGGGACACTATCTCCACTTT,CSAPGHYLHF
16,TRBJ2-3,.,TRBD2,TRBV3-1/TRBV3-2,TGTGCCAGCAGCCCCCGACTAGCGGGAGTCACAGATACGCAGTATTTT,CASSPRLAGVTDTQYF
13,TRBJ1-1,.,TRBD1,TRBV7-2,TGTGCCAGCAGCGCGGACAGGGAGGGTGAAGCTTTCTTT,CASSADREGEAFF
15,TRBJ2-3,few,.,TRBV4-1,TGCGCCAGCAGCCCCAGGGTCCCTAGCACAGATACGCAGTATTTT,CASSPRVPSTDTQYF
14,TRBJ2-2,few,TRBD1,TRBV7-9,TGTGCCTGCCGGGACAGGGGTAGAACCGGGGAGCTGTTTTTT,CACRDRGRTGELFF
14,TRBJ1-5,.,TRBD1,TRBV6-6,TGTGCCAGTCTTAAGACAGGGGGTGGCCAGCCCCAGCATTTT,CASLKTGGGQPQHF
12,TRBJ2-5,.,.,TRBV19,TGTGCCAGTTGGCCCTTCAAAGAGACCCAGTACTTC,CASWPFKETQYF
15,TRBJ1-4,.,.,TRBV7-9,TGTGCCAGCAGCTTAGAAAGTGGACTTAATGAAAAACTGTTTTTT,CASSLESGLNEKLFF
14,TRBJ2-3,.,.,TRBV5-1,TGCGCCAGCAGCTCTAGCTACGGTGCAGATACGCAGTATTTT,CASSSSYGADTQYF
16,TRBJ2-1,.,TRBD2,TRBV18,TGTGCCAGCTCCGGAGCGGGAGGGCCCGGGTACAATGAGCAGTTCTTC,CASSGAGGPGYNEQFF
14,TRBJ2-7,.,TRBD2,TRBV6-5,TGTGCCAGCAGCAGGACTAGCGGAATCTACGAGCAGTACTTC,CASSRTSGIYEQYF
13,TRBJ1-5,.,.,TRBV18,TGTGCCAGCTCACCAGAGGGTCATCAGCCCCAGCATTTT,CASSPEGHQPQHF
12,TRBJ1-2,.,.,TRBV28,TGTGCCAGCCAAACGGGGAACTATGGCTACACCTTC,CASQTGNYGYTF
12,TRBJ1-4,.,.,TRBV15,TGTGCCACCAGCAGCCGCCAGGGCGCGCCGTTTTTT,CATSSRQGAPFF
15,TRBJ1-1,.,.,TRBV7-2,TGTGCCAGCAGCTTAGCCGGGGGTGGATACACTGAAGCTTTCTTT,CASSLAGGGYTEAFF
15,TRBJ2-2,many,.,TRBV5-1,TGCGCCAGCTTCCAGACAGGACATAACACCGGGGAGCTGTTTTTT,CASFQTGHNTGELFF
14,TRBJ2-3,.,.,TRBV11-2,TGTGCCAGCAGCCGAAGTCCCTCGGGAGATACGCAGTATTTT,CASSRSPSGDTQYF
15,TRBJ1-4,.,.,TRBV4-3,TGCGCCAGCAGCCAAGATGCAGGGAATACTGAAAAACTGTTTTTT,CASSQDAGNTEKLFF
14,TRBJ1-2,few,TRBD1,TRBV3-1/TRBV3-2,TGTGCCAGCAGCCAACACGGCAGGGGGCATGGCTACACCTTC,CASSQHGRGHGYTF
16,TRBJ2-1,.,.,TRBV11-2,TGTGCCAGCAGCTTAGCAGGCATGTACTCCTACAATGAGCAGTTCTTC,CASSLAGMYSYNEQFF
18,TRBJ1-4,.,TRBD1,TRBV28,TGTGCCAGCAGTCTCTCCGGGACAGGGTTATACAAGACTGAAAAACTGTTTTTT,CASSLSGTGLYKTEKLFF
17,TRBJ2-3,.,TRBD2,TRBV29-1,TGCAGCGCACTCGGGACTAGCGGGAGACCCAGCACAGATACGCAGTATTTT,CSALGTSGRPSTDTQYF
14,TRBJ1-2,.,TRBD1,TRBV6-6,TGTGCCAGCAGTTACTTTTGGACAGGGGATGGCTACACCTTC,CASSYFWTGDGYTF
14,TRBJ2-1,.,TRBD1,TRBV6-5,TGTGCCAGCAGTCGGGACAGGACCTACAATGAGCAGTTCTTC,CASSRDRTYNEQFF
15,TRBJ2-6,.,.,TRBV19,TGTGCCAGTAGTATGGACAGCTCTGGGGCCAACGTCCTGACTTTC,CASSMDSSGANVLTF
15,TRBJ2-3,.,TRBD2,TRBV11-2,TGTGCCAGCAGCTTGGACGGGGGGTTCACAGATACGCAGTATTTT,CASSLDGGFTDTQYF
13,TRBJ1-5,.,.,TRBV29-1,TGCAGCGTGGGGGCCACCAGGGATCAGCCCCAGCATTTT,CSVGATRDQPQHF
16,TRBJ2-1,.,.,TRBV7-9,TGTGCCAGCAGCTTAGAGCCATGGGCAGGGTCCAATGAGCAGTTCTTC,CASSLEPWAGSNEQFF
14,TRBJ2-2,.,.,TRBV27,TGTGCCAGCACCACAGGCAGGAACACCGGGGAGCTGTTTTTT,CASTTGRNTGELFF
12,TRBJ1-6,few,.,TRBV7-8,TGTGCCAGCAGCTTAGCGAGGTCACCCCTCCACTTT,CASSLARSPLHF
13,TRBJ1-1,.,.,TRBV15,TGTGCCACCAGCAGAGATCATGGCAGGGAAGCTTTCTTT,CATSRDHGREAFF
15,TRBJ2-1,.,TRBD2,TRBV7-3,TGTGCCAGCAGCCAACTAGCGGGCATATACAATGAGCAGTTCTTC,CASSQLAGIYNEQFF
15,TRBJ2-6,.,.,TRBV4-1,TGCGCCAGCAGCCGTACAGGGTTGGGGGCCAACGTCCTGACTTTC,CASSRTGLGANVLTF
16,TRBJ2-1,.,TRBD1,TRBV7-9,TGTGCCAGCAGCCCGCAGACAGGGGGAGCGAAAAATGAGCAGTTCTTC,CASSPQTGGAKNEQFF